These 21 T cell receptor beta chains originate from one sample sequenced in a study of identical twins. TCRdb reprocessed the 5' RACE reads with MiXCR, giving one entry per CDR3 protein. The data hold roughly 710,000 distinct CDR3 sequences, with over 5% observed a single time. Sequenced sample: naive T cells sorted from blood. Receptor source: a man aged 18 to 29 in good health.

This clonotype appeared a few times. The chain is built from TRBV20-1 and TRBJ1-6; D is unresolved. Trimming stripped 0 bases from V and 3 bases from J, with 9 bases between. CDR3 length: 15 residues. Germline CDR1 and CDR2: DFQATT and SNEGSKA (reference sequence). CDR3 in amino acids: CSARDQDLYNSPLHF. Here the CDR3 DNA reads TGCAGTGCTAGAGATCAGGACCTCTATAATTCACCCCTCCACTTT.

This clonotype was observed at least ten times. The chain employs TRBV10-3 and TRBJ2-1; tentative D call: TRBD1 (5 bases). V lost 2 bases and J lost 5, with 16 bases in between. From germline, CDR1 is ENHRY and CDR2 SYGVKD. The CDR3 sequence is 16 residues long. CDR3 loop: CAISEIGQGGNNEQFF. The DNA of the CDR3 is TGTGCCATCAGTGAGATAGGGCAGGGCGGAAACAATGAGCAGTTCTTC.

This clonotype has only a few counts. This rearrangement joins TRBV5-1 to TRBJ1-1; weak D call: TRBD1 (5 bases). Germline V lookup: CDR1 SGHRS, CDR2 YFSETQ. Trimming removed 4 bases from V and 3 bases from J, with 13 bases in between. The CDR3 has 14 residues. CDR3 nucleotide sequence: TGCGCCAGCAGCGGCTACTGGGGGGACACTGAAGCTTTCTTT. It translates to CASSGYWGDTEAFF.

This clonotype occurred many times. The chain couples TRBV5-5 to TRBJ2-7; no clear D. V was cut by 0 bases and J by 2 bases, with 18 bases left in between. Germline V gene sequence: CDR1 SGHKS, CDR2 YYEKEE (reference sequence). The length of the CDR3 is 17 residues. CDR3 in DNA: TGTGCCAGCAGCTTGGATTCGGTGTCGAACCTAGCCTACGAGCAGTACTTC. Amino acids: CASSLDSVSNLAYEQYF.

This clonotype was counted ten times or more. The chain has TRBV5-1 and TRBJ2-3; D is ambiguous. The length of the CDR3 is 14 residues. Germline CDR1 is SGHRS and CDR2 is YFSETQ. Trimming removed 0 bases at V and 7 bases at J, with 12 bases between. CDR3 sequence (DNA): TGCGCCAGCAGCTTGGCCTTGGCGGCCAATACGCAGTATTTT. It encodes CASSLALAANTQYF.

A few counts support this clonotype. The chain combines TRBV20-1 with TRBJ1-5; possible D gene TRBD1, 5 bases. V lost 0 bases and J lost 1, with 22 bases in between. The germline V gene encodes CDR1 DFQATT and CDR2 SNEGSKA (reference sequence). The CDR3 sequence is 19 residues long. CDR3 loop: CSARDQWGAGLSSNQPQHF. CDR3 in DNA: TGCAGTGCTAGAGATCAATGGGGCGCGGGGCTCTCCAGCAATCAGCCCCAGCATTTT.

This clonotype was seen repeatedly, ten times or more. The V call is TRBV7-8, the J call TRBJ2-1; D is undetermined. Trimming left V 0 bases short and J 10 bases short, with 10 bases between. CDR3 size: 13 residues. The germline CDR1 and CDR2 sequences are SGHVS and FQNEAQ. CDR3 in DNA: TGTGCCAGCAGCTTAGCCCCTAGTGAGGAGCAGTTCTTC. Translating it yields CASSLAPSEEQFF.

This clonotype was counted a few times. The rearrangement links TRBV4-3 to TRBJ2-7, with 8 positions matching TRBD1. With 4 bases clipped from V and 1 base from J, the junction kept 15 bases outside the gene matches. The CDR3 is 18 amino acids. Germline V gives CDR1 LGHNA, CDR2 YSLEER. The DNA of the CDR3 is TGCGCCAGCAGCCCAGGGGGCCCTGCCGCTTCGGAGTCCTACGAGCAGTACTTC. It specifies CASSPGGPAASESYEQYF.

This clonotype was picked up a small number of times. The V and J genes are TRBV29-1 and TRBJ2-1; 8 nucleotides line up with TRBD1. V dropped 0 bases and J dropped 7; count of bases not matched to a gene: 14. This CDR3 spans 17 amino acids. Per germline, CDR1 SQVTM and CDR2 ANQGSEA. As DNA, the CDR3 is TGCAGCGTTGAAGATAGAACCGGGACAGGAGCCCGGAATGAGCAGTTCTTC. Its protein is CSVEDRTGTGARNEQFF.

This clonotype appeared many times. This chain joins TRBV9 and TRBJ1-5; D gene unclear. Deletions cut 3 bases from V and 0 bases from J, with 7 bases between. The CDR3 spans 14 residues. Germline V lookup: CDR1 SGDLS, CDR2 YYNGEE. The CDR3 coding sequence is TGTGCCAGCAGCGCAAGCAATAGCAATCAGCCCCAGCATTTT. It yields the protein CASSASNSNQPQHF.

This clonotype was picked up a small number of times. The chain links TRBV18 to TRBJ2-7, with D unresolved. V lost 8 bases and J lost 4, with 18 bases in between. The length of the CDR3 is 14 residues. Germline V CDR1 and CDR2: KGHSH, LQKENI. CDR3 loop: CASTENVVLYEQYF. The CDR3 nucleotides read TGTGCCAGCACAGAGAATGTCGTGCTTTACGAGCAGTACTTC.

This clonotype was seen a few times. CDR3 loop: CASSYAAAGGYEQYF. CDR3 DNA: TGTGCCAGCAGTTACGCCGCTGCGGGGGGTTACGAGCAGTACTTC. The V call is TRBV28, the J call TRBJ2-7; 8 bases align to TRBD2. This CDR3 comprises 15 residues. From germline, CDR1 is MDHEN and CDR2 SYDVKM. Trimming removed 4 bases from V and 4 bases from J; junction bases left unmatched: 9.

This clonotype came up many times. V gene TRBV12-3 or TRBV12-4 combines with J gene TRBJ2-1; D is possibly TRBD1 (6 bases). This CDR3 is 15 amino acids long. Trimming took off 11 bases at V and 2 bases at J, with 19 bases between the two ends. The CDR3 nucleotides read TGTGCCCTACACAGGGCGGGCAGTCCCTACAATGAGCAGTTCTTC. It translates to CALHRAGSPYNEQFF.

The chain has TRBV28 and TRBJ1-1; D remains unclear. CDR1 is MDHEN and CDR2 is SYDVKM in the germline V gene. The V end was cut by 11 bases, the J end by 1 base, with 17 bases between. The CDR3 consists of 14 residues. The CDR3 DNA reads TGTGCCTCCTCTCCAGCGTCGACGAACACTGAAGCTTTCTTT. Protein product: CASSPASTNTEAFF.

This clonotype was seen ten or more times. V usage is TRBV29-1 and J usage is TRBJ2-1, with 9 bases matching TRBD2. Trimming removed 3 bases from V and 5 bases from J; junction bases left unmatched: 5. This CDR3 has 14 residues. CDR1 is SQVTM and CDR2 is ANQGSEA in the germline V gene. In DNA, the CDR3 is TGCAGCGTTGATCGGACTAGCGAGAACAATGAGCAGTTCTTC. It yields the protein CSVDRTSENNEQFF.

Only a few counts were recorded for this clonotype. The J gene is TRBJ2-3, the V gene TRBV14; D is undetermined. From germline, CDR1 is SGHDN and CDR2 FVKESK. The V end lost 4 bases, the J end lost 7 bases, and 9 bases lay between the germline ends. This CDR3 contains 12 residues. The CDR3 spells CASSPHPYTQYF. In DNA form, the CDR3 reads TGTGCCAGCAGCCCCCATCCTTATACGCAGTATTTT.

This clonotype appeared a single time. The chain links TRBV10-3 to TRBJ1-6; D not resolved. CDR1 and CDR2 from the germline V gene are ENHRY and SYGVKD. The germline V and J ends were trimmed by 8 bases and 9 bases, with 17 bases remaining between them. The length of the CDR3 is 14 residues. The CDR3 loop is CAISSETSISPLHF. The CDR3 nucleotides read TGTGCCATCTCTTCGGAGACTAGTATTTCACCCCTCCACTTT.

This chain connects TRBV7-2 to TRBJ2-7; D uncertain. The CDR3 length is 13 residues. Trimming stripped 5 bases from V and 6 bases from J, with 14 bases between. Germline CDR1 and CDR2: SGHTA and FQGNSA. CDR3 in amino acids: CASSPPGRLEQYF. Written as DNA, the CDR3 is TGTGCCAGCAGCCCTCCCGGACGTCTCGAGCAGTACTTC. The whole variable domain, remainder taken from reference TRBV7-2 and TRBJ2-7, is GAGVSQSPSNKVTEKGKDVELRCDPISGHTALYWYRQSLGQGLEFLIYFQGNSAPDKSGLPSDRFSAERTGGSVSTLTIQRTQQEDSAVYLCASSPPGRLEQYFGPGTRLTVT.

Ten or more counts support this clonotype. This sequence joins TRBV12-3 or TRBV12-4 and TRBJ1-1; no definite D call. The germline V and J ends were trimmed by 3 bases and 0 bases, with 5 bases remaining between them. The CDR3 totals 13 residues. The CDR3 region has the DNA TGTGCCAGCAGTTTTCAGATGAACACTGAAGCTTTCTTT. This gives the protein CASSFQMNTEAFF.

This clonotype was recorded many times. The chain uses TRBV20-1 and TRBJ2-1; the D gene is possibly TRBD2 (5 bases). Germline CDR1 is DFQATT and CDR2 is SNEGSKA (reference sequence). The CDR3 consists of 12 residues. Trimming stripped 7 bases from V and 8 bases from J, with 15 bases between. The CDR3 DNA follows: TGCAGTGGTATCCTCAGCGGCCATGAGCAGTTCTTC. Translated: CSGILSGHEQFF.

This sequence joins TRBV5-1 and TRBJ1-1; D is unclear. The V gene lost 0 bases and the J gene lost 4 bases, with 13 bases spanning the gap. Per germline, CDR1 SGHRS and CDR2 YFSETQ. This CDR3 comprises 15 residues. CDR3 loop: CASSLELLDGTEAFF. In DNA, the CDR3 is TGCGCCAGCAGCTTGGAGCTGCTAGATGGCACTGAAGCTTTCTTT.